Following are 25 T cell receptor beta chains from one sample sequenced in a study of long-term antiretroviral therapy in people with HIV. Investigators performed immunoSEQ version v3.0 at survey level. Repertoires were generated with immunoSEQ multiplex PCR, while TCRdb's copy carries only in-frame clones and drops some. This table has approximately 35,000 clones, approximately 94% appearing once. The specimen comprised unsorted PBMCs, sampled 4.1 years after starting antiretroviral therapy. The receptor source for this set is a woman aged 45-60 years with HIV.

The chain joins TRBV29-1 to TRBJ2-5; 12 nucleotides agree with TRBD2. The CDR3 covers 16 residues. Trimming cost V 7 bases and J 5 bases; bases outside gene matches: 14. Germline CDR1 is SQVTM and CDR2 is ANQGSEA. CDR3 in DNA: TGCAGCGCCTGGCTGACTAGCGGGGGTAGGGGGGAGACCCAGTACTTC. Amino acids: CSAWLTSGGRGETQYF.

The chain employs TRBV9 and TRBJ1-6; D may be TRBD1 (5 bases). Germline V CDR1 and CDR2: SGDLS, YYNGEE. The CDR3 runs to 14 residues. Trimming pared 4 bases from V and 5 bases from J, leaving 10 bases between. The CDR3 DNA is TGTGCCAGCAGCCCGGGACCCAATAATTCACCCCTCCACTTT. Translation: CASSPGPNNSPLHF.

V gene TRBV18 combines with J gene TRBJ2-7; perhaps TRBD1 as D (5 bases). V gave up 3 bases and J gave up 2 bases, with 14 bases separating them. Per the germline V gene, CDR1 is KGHSH and CDR2 is LQKENI. The CDR3 runs 15 residues. The CDR3 sequence is CASSPQGKDPYEQYF. The CDR3 DNA is TGTGCCAGCTCACCCCAGGGTAAGGATCCCTACGAGCAGTACTTC. Variable domain in full (rest from reference TRBV18 and TRBJ2-7): NAGVMQNPRHLVRRRGQEARLRCSPMKGHSHVYWYRQLPEEGLKFMVYLQKENIIDESGMPKERFSAEFPKEGPSILRIQQVVRGDSAAYFCASSPQGKDPYEQYFGPGTRLTVT.

The chain joins TRBV30 to TRBJ2-5; TRBD1 matches 7 bases. V lost 2 bases, J lost 7 bases, and 10 bases stayed unmatched. Germline V gene sequence: CDR1 GTSNPN, CDR2 SVGIG (reference sequence). CDR3 size: 14 residues. DNA of the CDR3: TGTGCCTGGAGTTTACAGGGGCCCACGGGGACCCAGTACTTC. This sequence encodes CAWSLQGPTGTQYF.

The CDR3 region is CASSGPGQGVYGYTF. The CDR3 bases are TGTGCCAGCAGTGGCCCGGGACAGGGGGTCTATGGCTACACCTTC. V usage is TRBV27 and J usage is TRBJ1-2; 11 bases agree with TRBD1. Per germline, CDR1 MNHEY and CDR2 SMNVEV (reference sequence). The CDR3 spans 15 residues. V lost 5 bases, J lost 4 bases, and 6 bases stayed unmatched.

The V gene is TRBV6-5, the J gene TRBJ1-4; TRBD1 might be the D (5 bases). This CDR3 is 13 amino acids long. With 5 bases removed from V and 8 bases from J, the gap between germline ends came to 12 bases. Germline V gene sequence: CDR1 MNHEY, CDR2 SVGAGI. DNA of the CDR3: TGTGCCAGCAGTCGGGACCTTAAGGAAAAACTGTTTTTT. This translates into CASSRDLKEKLFF.

The chain links TRBV29-1 to TRBJ1-1; D perhaps matches TRBD1 (5 bases). This CDR3 has 12 residues. V gave up 7 bases and J gave up 3 bases, with 12 bases separating them. Looked up from germline, CDR1 is SQVTM and CDR2 is ANQGSEA. CDR3 region: CSAGTGDTEAFF. DNA for the CDR3: TGCAGCGCAGGGACCGGAGACACTGAAGCTTTCTTT. Full variable domain (rest looked up from reference TRBV29-1 and TRBJ1-1): SAVISQKPSRDICQRGTSLTIQCQVDSQVTMMFWYRQQPGQSLTLIATANQGSEATYESGFVIDKFPISRPNLTFSTLTVSNMSPEDSSIYLCSAGTGDTEAFFGQGTRLTVV.

This clone appeared a few times. This sequence joins TRBV6-4 and TRBJ2-3; 7 bases match TRBD2. The J segment lost 7 bases and the V segment lost 0 bases, leaving 7 bases of the junction unmatched. CDR3 length: 15 residues. From germline, CDR1 is MRHNA and CDR2 SNTAGT. The CDR3 here is CASSDSAGDRNTQYF. CDR3 DNA: TGTGCCAGCAGTGACTCCGCGGGGGATCGGAATACGCAGTATTTT.

The V and J genes are TRBV15 and TRBJ2-7, with TRBD2 matching over 10 bases. This CDR3 is 15 amino acids long. Germline values: CDR1 LNHNV, CDR2 YYDKDF (reference sequence). After removal of 1 base from V and 2 bases from J, the junction contained 2 bases not matched to a gene. CDR3 amino acids: CATSRASGGAYEQYF. CDR3 coding DNA: TGTGCCACCAGCAGAGCCAGCGGGGGGGCCTACGAGCAGTACTTC.

The rearrangement links TRBV27 to TRBJ1-6; tentative D call: TRBD1 (5 bases). Looked up from germline, CDR1 is MNHEY and CDR2 is SMNVEV (reference sequence). The ends were cut back, 8 bases at V and 7 bases at J, with 15 bases in the middle. This CDR3 is built from 14 residues. This chain's CDR3 is CASGMTVLNSPLHF. CDR3 nucleotides: TGTGCCAGCGGTATGACAGTGCTCAATTCACCCCTCCACTTT.

CDR3 bases: TGTGCCAGCAGCTTAGGGACAGATACGCAGTATTTT. Its protein product is CASSLGTDTQYF. The V gene is TRBV7-2, the J gene TRBJ2-3; no clear D gene. Germline CDR1 SGHTA, CDR2 FQGNSA. The length of the CDR3 is 12 residues. V dropped 1 base and J dropped 3 bases, with 2 bases sitting between them.

The chain recombines TRBV7-2 with TRBJ2-7; tentative D call: TRBD2 (5 bases). The V gene lost 3 bases and the J gene lost 7 bases, with 10 bases spanning the gap. CDR1 is SGHTA and CDR2 is FQGNSA in the germline V gene. The CDR3 runs 12 residues. The CDR3 sequence: CASSFARGEQYF. Here the CDR3 DNA reads TGTGCCAGCAGCTTTGCAAGAGGGGAGCAGTACTTC. The whole variable domain, remainder taken from reference TRBV7-2 and TRBJ2-7, is GAGVSQSPSNKVTEKGKDVELRCDPISGHTALYWYRQSLGQGLEFLIYFQGNSAPDKSGLPSDRFSAERTGGSVSTLTIQRTQQEDSAVYLCASSFARGEQYFGPGTRLTVT.

The CDR3 DNA sequence: TGTGCCAGCAGTTTGGCTGGAGGGGCAACTAATGAAAAACTGTTTTTT. It yields the protein CASSLAGGATNEKLFF. The chain combines TRBV6-6 with TRBJ1-4; TRBD1 is a possible D gene (5 bases). Germline CDR1 MNHNY, CDR2 SVGAGI (reference sequence). The ends were cut back, 4 bases at V and 0 bases at J, with 12 bases in the middle. The CDR3 length is 16 residues.

A single count supports this clone. This chain links TRBV7-9 with TRBJ2-6; a possible D gene is TRBD1 (6 bases). Germline CDR1 and CDR2: SEHNR and FQNEAQ (reference sequence). The CDR3 consists of 15 residues. V was cut by 5 bases and J by 2 bases, with 10 bases left in between. CDR3 amino acids: CASSAQGTGANVLTF. The CDR3 nucleotides are TGTGCCAGCAGCGCCCAGGGGACTGGGGCCAACGTCCTGACTTTC.

The chain employs TRBV15 and TRBJ2-5; D not certain. This CDR3 contains 16 residues. Germline V CDR1 and CDR2: LNHNV, YYDKDF (reference sequence). Deletions cut 0 bases from V and 1 base from J, with 12 bases between. The chain's CDR3 is CATSRDREWGQETQYF. CDR3 sequence (DNA): TGTGCCACCAGCAGAGACCGCGAGTGGGGCCAAGAGACCCAGTACTTC.

The CDR3 sequence is CASSTTGGAGEQYF. In DNA, the CDR3 is TGTGCCAGTAGTACCACCGGGGGGGCGGGTGAGCAGTACTTC. The chain employs TRBV19 and TRBJ2-7, with 8 nucleotides matching TRBD2. Looked up from germline, CDR1 is LNHDA and CDR2 is SQIVND (reference sequence). V lost 4 bases to trimming and J lost 7 bases; unmatched junction nucleotides: 9. The CDR3 has 14 residues.

The chain has TRBV20-1 and TRBJ1-2, with TRBD1 matching over 7 bases. Germline CDR1 and CDR2: DFQATT and SNEGSKA (reference sequence). This CDR3 spans 11 amino acids. Trimming at V came to 5 bases and at J to 8 bases, leaving 5 bases not matched to a gene. This CDR3 reads CSAGGQWGYTF. CDR3 nucleotides: TGCAGTGCTGGGGGACAGTGGGGCTACACCTTC.

This clone has only one observation. The chain is built from TRBV11-3 and TRBJ1-1, with D perhaps matching TRBD1 (5 bases). Germline V gives CDR1 SGHNT, CDR2 YENEEA. The V gene lost 5 bases and the J gene lost 0 bases, with 10 bases spanning the gap. The CDR3 consists of 14 residues. CDR3 protein: CASSRGGLNTEAFF. In DNA form, the CDR3 reads TGTGCCAGCAGCCGCGGGGGATTGAACACTGAAGCTTTCTTT.

The chain combines TRBV1 with TRBJ2-5; TRBD1 reflects the table's D call only, with no check against the DNA. TRBV1 is reported as a pseudogene. This CDR3 contains 15 residues. As DNA, the CDR3 is TGCACCAGCAGCCGCCTCCGGACAGGGAAAGAGACCCAGTACTTC. It codes for CTSSRLRTGKETQYF.

The genes are TRBV9 and TRBJ2-3, with D tentatively TRBD2 (6 bases). The germline CDR1 and CDR2 sequences are SGDLS and YYNGEE. The CDR3 has 15 residues. Trimming took off 4 bases at V and 4 bases at J, with 16 bases between the two ends. The CDR3 region has the DNA TGTGCCAGCAGCCCCCGTGCTAGCGCGGCAGATACGCAGTATTTT. Its translation: CASSPRASAADTQYF.

V usage is TRBV6-6 and J usage is TRBJ2-7; 8 nucleotides agree with TRBD2. This CDR3 comprises 15 residues. Trimming took 2 bases from V and 3 from J; bases not matched to a gene: 6. Looked up from germline, CDR1 is MNHNY and CDR2 is SVGAGI (reference sequence). CDR3 residues: CASSYVAGGIYEQYF. CDR3 sequence (DNA): TGTGCCAGCAGTTACGTTGCGGGGGGTATCTACGAGCAGTACTTC.

The count of this clone is one. The chain recombines TRBV9 with TRBJ1-1; no reliable D call. This CDR3 has 14 residues. Between the trimmed V and J ends, which lost 0 bases and 0 bases, there was a span of 6 bases. The germline gives CDR1 SGDLS, CDR2 YYNGEE. The CDR3 loop reads CASSVGSLNTEAFF. The CDR3 bases are TGTGCCAGCAGCGTAGGCAGCCTGAACACTGAAGCTTTCTTT.

This sequence joins TRBV5-1 and TRBJ2-3; D is unresolved. Trimming left V 0 bases short and J 5 bases short, with 7 bases between. Germline values: CDR1 SGHRS, CDR2 YFSETQ. The CDR3 has 13 residues. Here the CDR3 reads CASSLGLKDTQYF. CDR3 in DNA: TGCGCCAGCAGCTTGGGGTTGAAAGATACGCAGTATTTT.

The chain uses TRBV6-5 and TRBJ2-7; D unresolved. The CDR3 extends over 14 amino acids. Trimming removed 2 bases at V and 1 base at J, with 9 bases between. Germline V gene sequence: CDR1 MNHEY, CDR2 SVGAGI. CDR3 residues: CASSYGQRSYEQYF. The CDR3 DNA reads TGTGCCAGCAGTTACGGTCAGCGTTCCTACGAGCAGTACTTC.

The chain joins TRBV19 to TRBJ2-5; 7 nucleotides agree with TRBD1. The CDR3 sequence is 13 residues long. The V and J ends lost 2 bases and 4 bases, in that order; junction bases with no gene match: 1. The germline gives CDR1 LNHDA, CDR2 SQIVND (reference sequence). The DNA for the CDR3 is TGTGCCAGTAGTATAAACAGGGGAGAGACCCAGTACTTC. Protein: CASSINRGETQYF.